The clone carrying this TCR beta chain was seen a few times. This specimen belongs to a study of T cells in Graves' hyperthyroidism and ophthalmopathy. Hyperthyroidism was newly diagnosed in patients aged 18 to 65 (duration under 2 months). What was amplified from RNA transcripts were TCR beta CDR3 regions. HTBI primers were employed in a first-round RT-PCR of the TCR CDR3. Each CDR3 protein gets one entry after TCRdb re-called the multiplex PCR reads with MiXCR. The profile shows hundreds of thousands of distinct CDR3 sequences, 13% of them singletons. J gave up 8 bases and V 6 bases, and 10 bases lay outside the gene matches. The length of the CDR3 is 16 residues. In germline, CDR1 is KGHDR, CDR2 SFDVKD.

This clonotype originated in a young woman with Graves' hyperthyroidism. The chain carries TRBV24-1 and TRBJ2-1, with TRBD2 matching 12 bases. Sequenced: blood. In nucleotides, the CDR3 is TGTGCCACCAGTATTAGGACTAGCGGGAAAATGCATGAGCAGTTCTTC. Translating it yields CATSIRTSGKMHEQFF.